This T cell receptor beta chain came from a study of T-cell memory formation after mild COVID-19. Overall study: Largely donor-specific sequence clusters came from a couple of donors.

TCRdb ran MiXCR on the 5' RACE reads and lists one entry per CDR3 protein. The sample includes 350,000 to 450,000 distinct CDR3 sequences, around 20% of them seen just once. Per germline, CDR1 SGHTA and CDR2 FQGTGA. The CDR3 sequence is 15 residues long. Losses at the gene ends were 4 bases for V and 10 bases for J; bases not matched to a gene: 10. Notes on the study in general: Contracting CD4+ clones lay largely in CM and EM, with CD8+ ones residing in EMRA. There was a balanced CD4/CD8 profile in clones contracting day 15 to 85, and later expanders leaned CD4+.

This clonotype showed up just a few times. Its antigen remains unknown. Sequencing used PBMCs or a T cell subset sorted from them (not recorded which). V gene TRBV7-3 combines with J gene TRBJ2-1; 10 bases match TRBD2. The source is an adult woman who had mild COVID-19 (a few samples of this study predate the infection). Cell type and time point are not known. DNA of the CDR3: TGTGCCAGCAGCTCCCGAGCGGGGGGGCTAAGCGAGCAGTTCTTC. Translated: CASSSRAGGLSEQFF.